This TCR beta chain derives from a study of T cell responses to AZD1222 COVID-19 vaccine. Concerning this clone itself: Its antigen remains unknown.

Assay used: immunoSEQ multiplex PCR; TCRdb lists only in-frame clones, some missing. This sample has 95,000 to 150,000 clones, with roughly nine tenths found just once. The trim removed 7 bases at V and 4 bases at J, leaving 36 bases unmatched. CDR1 is SEHNR, CDR2 FQNEAQ, per germline (reference sequence). This CDR3 is built from 23 residues. General study findings and limits: The study found vaccine-associated CD4 TCRs spanning spike, dominant at 160-218 and 743-854.

Sequencing was performed on peripheral blood, taken on day 0 of AZD1222 vaccination. This chain links TRBV7-9 with TRBJ2-7; 8 nucleotides align to TRBD2. The receptor was derived from an adult in good health. The CDR3 region is CASTKYRPGGYGRELNLSYEQYF. CDR3 DNA sequence: TGTGCCAGCACCAAATACCGGCCAGGTGGGTACGGGAGGGAACTCAACCTCTCGTACGAGCAGTACTTC.